This paragraph reports one T cell receptor (beta chain). These data belong to a study of blood T cell repertoires in COVID-19. The wider study: PBMCs, B-cell-depleted T cells, or T cells were the source of the cDNA or gDNA that made up the material.

This CDR3 contains 14 residues. In the original analysis: It was from reference gene primer amplification that nucleated cell counts were estimated. Method: immunoSEQ multiplex PCR; TCRdb's copy keeps in-frame clones and lacks some. V and J calls plus clone size are reproduced from that table; the DNA served to infer D and trimming. The sample records 84,000 or so clones, more than 60% being singletons. The clonotype comes from a human donor in a cohort sampled during active COVID-19. This rearrangement joins TRBV21-1 to TRBJ1-5. TRBV21-1 is flagged as a pseudogene. The source material was peripheral blood. The CDR3: CASPFIAYNQPQHF. DNA for the CDR3: TGTGCCAGCCCTTTCATCGCGTATAATCAGCCCCAGCATTTT.